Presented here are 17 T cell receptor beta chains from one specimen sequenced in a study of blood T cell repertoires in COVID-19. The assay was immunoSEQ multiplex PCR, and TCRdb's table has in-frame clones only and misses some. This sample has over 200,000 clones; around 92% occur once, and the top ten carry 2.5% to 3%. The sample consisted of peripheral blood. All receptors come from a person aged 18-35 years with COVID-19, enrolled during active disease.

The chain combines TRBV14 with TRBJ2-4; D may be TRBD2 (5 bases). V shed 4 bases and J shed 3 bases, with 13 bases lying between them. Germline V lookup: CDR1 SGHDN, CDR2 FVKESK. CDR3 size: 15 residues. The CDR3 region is CASSLVEVGKNIQYF. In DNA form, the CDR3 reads TGTGCCAGCAGCCTGGTGGAGGTTGGCAAAAACATTCAGTACTTC.

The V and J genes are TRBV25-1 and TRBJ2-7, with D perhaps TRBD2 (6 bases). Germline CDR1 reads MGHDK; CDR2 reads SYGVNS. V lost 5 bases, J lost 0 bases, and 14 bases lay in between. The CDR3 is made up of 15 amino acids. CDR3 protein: CASSSGTARSYEQYF. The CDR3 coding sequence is TGTGCCAGCAGTTCTGGGACTGCGCGCTCCTACGAGCAGTACTTC.

The CDR3 nucleotides read TGTGCCAGCAGCCAAGGGTACGGGGGGGTCTCTGAAGCTTTCTTT. Amino acid sequence: CASSQGYGGVSEAFF. The chain uses TRBV3-1 (or the pseudogene TRBV3-2) and TRBJ1-1; tentatively, D is TRBD1 (5 bases). CDR3 size: 15 residues. Per the germline V gene, CDR1 is LGHDT and CDR2 is YNNKEL (reference sequence). V was pared by 1 base and J by 6 bases, with 15 bases between.

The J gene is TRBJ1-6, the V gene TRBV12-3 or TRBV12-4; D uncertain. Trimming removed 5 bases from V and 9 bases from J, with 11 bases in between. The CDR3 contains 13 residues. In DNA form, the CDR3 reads TGTGCCAGCAGTCTTACGGGTTTTTCACCCCTCCACTTT. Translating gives CASSLTGFSPLHF.

CDR3 sequence (DNA): TGCGCCAGCAGCATGGGACCAAGCGATGAGCAGTTCTTC. It translates to CASSMGPSDEQFF. The rearrangement links TRBV5-1 to TRBJ2-1; D tentatively fits TRBD1 or TRBD2 (5 bases each). Germline CDR1 reads SGHRS; CDR2 reads YFSETQ. V was cut by 4 bases and J by 8 bases, with 13 bases left in between. The CDR3 extends over 13 amino acids.

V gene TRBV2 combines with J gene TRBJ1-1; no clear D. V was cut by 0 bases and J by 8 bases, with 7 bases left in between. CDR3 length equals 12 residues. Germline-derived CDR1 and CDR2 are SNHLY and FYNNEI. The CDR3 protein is CASSEAWQEAFF. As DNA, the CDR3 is TGTGCCAGCAGTGAAGCATGGCAAGAAGCTTTCTTT.

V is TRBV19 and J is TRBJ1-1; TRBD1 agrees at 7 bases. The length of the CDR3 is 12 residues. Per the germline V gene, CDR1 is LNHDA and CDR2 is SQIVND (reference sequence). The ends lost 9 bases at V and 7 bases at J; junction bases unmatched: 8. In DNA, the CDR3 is TGTGCCAGCTCTCAGGGGGAAGTTGAAGCTTTCTTT. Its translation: CASSQGEVEAFF.

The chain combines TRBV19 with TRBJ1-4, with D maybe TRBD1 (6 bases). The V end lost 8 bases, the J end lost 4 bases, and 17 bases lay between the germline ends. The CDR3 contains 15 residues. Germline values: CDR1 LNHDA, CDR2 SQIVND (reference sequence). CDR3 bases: TGTGCCAGTTCGCCCCAAACAGGGTTTAATGAAAAACTGTTTTTT. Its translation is CASSPQTGFNEKLFF.

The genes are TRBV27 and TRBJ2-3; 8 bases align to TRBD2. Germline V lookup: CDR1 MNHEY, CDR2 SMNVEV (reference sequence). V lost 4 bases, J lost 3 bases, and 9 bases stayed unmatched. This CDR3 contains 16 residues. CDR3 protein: CASSSPGREYTDTQYF. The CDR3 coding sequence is TGTGCCAGCAGTTCCCCCGGGAGGGAGTATACAGATACGCAGTATTTT.

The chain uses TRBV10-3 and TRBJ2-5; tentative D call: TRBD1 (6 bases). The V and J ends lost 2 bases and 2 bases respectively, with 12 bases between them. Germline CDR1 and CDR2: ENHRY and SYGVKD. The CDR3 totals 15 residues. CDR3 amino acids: CAISELDRTQETQYF. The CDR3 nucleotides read TGTGCCATCAGTGAGCTGGACAGAACACAAGAGACCCAGTACTTC.

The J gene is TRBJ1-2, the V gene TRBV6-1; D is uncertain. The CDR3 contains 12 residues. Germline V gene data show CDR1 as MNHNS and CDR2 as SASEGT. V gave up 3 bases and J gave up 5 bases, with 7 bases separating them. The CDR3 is CASSEEVYGYTF. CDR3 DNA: TGTGCCAGCAGTGAGGAGGTTTATGGCTACACCTTC.

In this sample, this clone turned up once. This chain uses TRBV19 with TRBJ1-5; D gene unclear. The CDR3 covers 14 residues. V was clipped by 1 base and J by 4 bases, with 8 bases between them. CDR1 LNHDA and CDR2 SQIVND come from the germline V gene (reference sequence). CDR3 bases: TGTGCCAGTAGTATAGGGCAGGCTAATCAGCCCCAGCATTTT. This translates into CASSIGQANQPQHF.

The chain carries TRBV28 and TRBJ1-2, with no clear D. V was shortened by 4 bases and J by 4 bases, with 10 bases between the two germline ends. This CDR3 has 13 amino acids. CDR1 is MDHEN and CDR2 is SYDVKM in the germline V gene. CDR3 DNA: TGTGCCAGCAGTTACGGGAGGATCTATGGCTACACCTTC. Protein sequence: CASSYGRIYGYTF.

The CDR3 nucleotides read TGCGCCAGCAGCCAAGATCGGGATAATTCACCCCTCCACTTT. This translates into CASSQDRDNSPLHF. This chain connects TRBV4-1 to TRBJ1-6; D not resolved. The CDR3 loop spans 14 amino acids. Germline CDR1 is MGHRA and CDR2 is YSYEKL. Trimming pared 0 bases from V and 5 bases from J, leaving 5 bases between.

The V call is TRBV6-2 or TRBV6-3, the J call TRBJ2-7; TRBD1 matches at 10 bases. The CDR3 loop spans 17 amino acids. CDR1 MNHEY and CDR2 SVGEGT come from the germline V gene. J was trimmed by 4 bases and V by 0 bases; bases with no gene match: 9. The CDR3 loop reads CASSYSSPGQGTYEQYF. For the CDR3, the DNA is TGTGCCAGCAGTTACTCGAGCCCGGGACAGGGGACGTACGAGCAGTACTTC.

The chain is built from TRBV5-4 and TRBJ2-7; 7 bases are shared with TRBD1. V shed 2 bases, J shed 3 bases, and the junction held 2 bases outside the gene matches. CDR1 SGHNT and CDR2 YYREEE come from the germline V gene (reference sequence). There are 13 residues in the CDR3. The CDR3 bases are TGTGCCAGCAGCTTATACAGGGGCTACGAGCAGTACTTC. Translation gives CASSLYRGYEQYF. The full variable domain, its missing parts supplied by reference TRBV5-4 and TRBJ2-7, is ETGVTQSPTHLIKTRGQQVTLRCSSQSGHNTVSWYQQALGQGPQFIFQYYREEENGRGNFPPRFSGLQFPNYSSELNVNALELDDSALYLCASSLYRGYEQYFGPGTRLTVT.

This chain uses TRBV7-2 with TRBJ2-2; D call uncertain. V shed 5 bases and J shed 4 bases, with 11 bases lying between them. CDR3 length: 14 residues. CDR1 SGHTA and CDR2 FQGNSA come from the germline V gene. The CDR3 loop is CASSPRGVTGELFF. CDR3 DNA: TGTGCCAGCAGCCCGCGTGGTGTCACCGGGGAGCTGTTTTTT.